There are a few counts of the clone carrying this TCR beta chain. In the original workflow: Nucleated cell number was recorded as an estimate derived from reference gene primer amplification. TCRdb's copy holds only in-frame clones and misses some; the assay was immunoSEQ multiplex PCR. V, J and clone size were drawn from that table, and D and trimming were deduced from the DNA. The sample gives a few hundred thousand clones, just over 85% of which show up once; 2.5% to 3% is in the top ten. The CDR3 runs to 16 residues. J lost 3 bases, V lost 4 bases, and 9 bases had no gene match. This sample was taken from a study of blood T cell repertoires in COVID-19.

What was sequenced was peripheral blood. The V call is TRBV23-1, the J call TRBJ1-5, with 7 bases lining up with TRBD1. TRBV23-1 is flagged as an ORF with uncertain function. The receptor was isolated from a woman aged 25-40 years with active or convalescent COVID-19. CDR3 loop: CASSLDGGQVNQPQHF. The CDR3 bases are TGCGCCAGCAGTCTCGATGGTGGACAGGTCAATCAGCCCCAGCATTTT.